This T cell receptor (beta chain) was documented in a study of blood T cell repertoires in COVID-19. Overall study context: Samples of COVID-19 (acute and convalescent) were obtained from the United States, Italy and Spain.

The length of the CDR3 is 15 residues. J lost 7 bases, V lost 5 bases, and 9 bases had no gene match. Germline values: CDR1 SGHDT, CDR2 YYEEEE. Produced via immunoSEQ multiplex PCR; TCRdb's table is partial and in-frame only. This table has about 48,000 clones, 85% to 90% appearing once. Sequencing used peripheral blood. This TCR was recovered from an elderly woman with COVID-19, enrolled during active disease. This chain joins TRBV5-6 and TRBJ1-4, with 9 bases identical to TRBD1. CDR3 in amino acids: CASSRTGAAGEKLFF. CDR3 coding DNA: TGTGCCAGCAGTCGGACAGGGGCTGCGGGTGAAAAACTGTTTTTT.